These T cell receptor beta chains were read from a single sample in a study of cytomegalovirus exposure and HLA in healthy donors. Produced via immunoSEQ multiplex PCR; TCRdb's table is partial and in-frame only. Of around 120,000 clones listed, about 80% are singletons. Sequenced: PBMCs. The receptors were sampled from a woman in her 50s in good health and CMV-seronegative. Both conserved end residues are part of each CDR3. The D gene is left open where the match is weak. A row's size may be missing; if present it is once, few, many or a size class.

clone_size: NA; j_call: TRBJ2-1; v_call: TRBV4-3; d_call: TRBD1; cdr3_aa: CASSHSDRVVYNEQFF; cdr3_nt: TGCGCTAGCAGCCATTCGGACAGGGTTGTCTACAATGAGCAGTTCTTC
clone_size: once; j_call: TRBJ1-1; v_call: TRBV29-1; d_call: NA; cdr3_aa: CSVEEGREAFF; cdr3_nt: TGCAGCGTTGAAGAGGGCCGAGAAGCTTTCTTT
clone_size: once; j_call: TRBJ2-1; v_call: TRBV4-1; d_call: TRBD2; cdr3_aa: CASSPSGGYNEQFF; cdr3_nt: TGCGCCAGCAGCCCTAGCGGAGGCTACAATGAGCAGTTCTTC
clone_size: NA; j_call: TRBJ2-5; v_call: TRBV7-3; d_call: NA; cdr3_aa: CASSPGVTGQETQYF; cdr3_nt: TGTGCCAGCAGCCCCGGTGTAACAGGGCAAGAGACCCAGTACTTC
clone_size: NA; j_call: TRBJ1-5; v_call: TRBV19; d_call: TRBD1; cdr3_aa: CASSPGQDFGQPQHF; cdr3_nt: TGTGCCAGTAGTCCGGGACAGGACTTCGGTCAGCCCCAGCATTTT
clone_size: NA; j_call: TRBJ2-2; v_call: TRBV6-1; d_call: TRBD2; cdr3_aa: CASSGTSEGELFF; cdr3_nt: TGTGCCAGCAGTGGGACTAGTGAAGGGGAGCTGTTTTTT
clone_size: few; j_call: TRBJ1-1; v_call: TRBV5-4; d_call: NA; cdr3_aa: CASSLFQVNTEAFF; cdr3_nt: TGTGCCAGCAGCTTGTTTCAGGTGAACACTGAAGCTTTCTTT
clone_size: NA; j_call: TRBJ2-7; v_call: TRBV7-9; d_call: NA; cdr3_aa: CASSLAVELRGEQYF; cdr3_nt: TGTGCCAGCAGCTTAGCCGTGGAGCTGAGAGGCGAGCAGTACTTC
clone_size: NA; j_call: TRBJ2-1; v_call: TRBV30; d_call: TRBD2; cdr3_aa: CAWRVGLAGGEGGSYNEQFF; cdr3_nt: TGTGCCTGGAGAGTCGGACTAGCGGGAGGGGAGGGGGGTTCCTACAATGAGCAGTTCTTC
clone_size: NA; j_call: TRBJ1-5; v_call: TRBV27; d_call: TRBD1; cdr3_aa: CASSPDRGNQPQHF; cdr3_nt: TGTGCCAGCAGTCCAGACAGGGGGAATCAGCCCCAGCATTTT
clone_size: NA; j_call: TRBJ2-3; v_call: TRBV15; d_call: NA; cdr3_aa: CATSRRDSTDTQYF; cdr3_nt: TGTGCCACCAGCAGACGGGACTCAACAGATACGCAGTATTTT
clone_size: NA; j_call: TRBJ2-1; v_call: TRBV29-1; d_call: NA; cdr3_aa: CSVSVTAYNEQFF; cdr3_nt: TGCAGCGTCTCGGTTACCGCCTACAATGAGCAGTTCTTC
clone_size: NA; j_call: TRBJ1-1; v_call: TRBV4-1; d_call: TRBD1; cdr3_aa: CASSQPLGTEKNTEAFF; cdr3_nt: TGCGCCAGCAGCCAACCCCTGGGGACAGAGAAGAACACTGAAGCTTTCTTT
clone_size: NA; j_call: TRBJ2-1; v_call: TRBV10-3; d_call: NA; cdr3_aa: CAISPAGSSYNEQFF; cdr3_nt: TGTGCCATCAGCCCGGCCGGGAGCTCCTACAATGAGCAGTTCTTC
clone_size: NA; j_call: TRBJ1-1; v_call: TRBV30; d_call: TRBD1; cdr3_aa: CAWRQGANTEAFF; cdr3_nt: TGTGCCTGGAGACAGGGGGCGAACACTGAAGCTTTCTTT
clone_size: NA; j_call: TRBJ2-7; v_call: TRBV29-1; d_call: NA; cdr3_aa: CSVSTGDYSYEQYF; cdr3_nt: TGCAGCGTATCGACAGGGGACTACTCCTACGAGCAGTACTTC
clone_size: NA; j_call: TRBJ1-1; v_call: TRBV19; d_call: NA; cdr3_aa: CASSTDWNTEAFF; cdr3_nt: TGTGCCAGTAGTACGGACTGGAACACTGAAGCTTTCTTT
clone_size: NA; j_call: TRBJ2-1; v_call: TRBV9; d_call: TRBD1; cdr3_aa: CASSSSRTGGTNEQFF; cdr3_nt: TGTGCCAGCAGCTCTAGCCGGACAGGGGGCACCAATGAGCAGTTCTTC
clone_size: NA; j_call: TRBJ1-2; v_call: TRBV18; d_call: NA; cdr3_aa: CAIRRGSGYGYTF; cdr3_nt: TGTGCCATCAGGCGGGGCTCTGGCTATGGCTACACCTTC
clone_size: NA; j_call: TRBJ2-7; v_call: TRBV10-3; d_call: TRBD1; cdr3_aa: CAISGTGGAYEQYF; cdr3_nt: TGTGCCATCAGTGGGACAGGGGGAGCCTACGAGCAGTACTTC
clone_size: NA; j_call: TRBJ2-5; v_call: TRBV19; d_call: TRBD1; cdr3_aa: CASSNTGGQETQYF; cdr3_nt: TGTGCCAGTAGTAACACAGGGGGGCAAGAGACCCAGTACTTC
clone_size: NA; j_call: TRBJ2-1; v_call: TRBV21-1; d_call: NA; cdr3_aa: CASSKGRTNPVDHNEQFF; cdr3_nt: TGTGCCAGCAGCAAAGGCCGTACTAACCCAGTCGATCACAATGAGCAGTTCTTC
clone_size: few; j_call: TRBJ2-7; v_call: TRBV7-2; d_call: NA; cdr3_aa: CASSLGTGSADEQYF; cdr3_nt: TGTGCCAGCAGCCTTGGCACGGGGTCGGCGGACGAGCAGTACTTC
clone_size: few; j_call: TRBJ1-2; v_call: TRBV6-5; d_call: NA; cdr3_aa: CASSYSGGSGYTF; cdr3_nt: TGTGCCAGCAGTTACTCGGGGGGGTCGGGCTACACCTTC
clone_size: NA; j_call: TRBJ1-3; v_call: TRBV27; d_call: NA; cdr3_aa: CASSFTGIPLSGNTIYF; cdr3_nt: TGTGCCAGCAGTTTTACAGGGATTCCTCTCTCTGGAAACACCATATATTTT
clone_size: NA; j_call: TRBJ1-1; v_call: TRBV4-3; d_call: NA; cdr3_aa: CASTLGLLNTEAFF; cdr3_nt: TGCGCCAGCACTTTGGGCCTTTTGAACACTGAAGCTTTCTTT
clone_size: NA; j_call: TRBJ2-5; v_call: TRBV7-3; d_call: TRBD1; cdr3_aa: CASSRTGATYQETQYF; cdr3_nt: TGTGCCAGCAGCAGAACAGGGGCCACGTACCAAGAGACCCAGTACTTC
clone_size: NA; j_call: TRBJ1-2; v_call: TRBV7-2; d_call: TRBD1; cdr3_aa: CASDRDRANYGYTF; cdr3_nt: TGTGCCAGTGACCGGGACAGAGCTAACTATGGCTACACCTTC
clone_size: few; j_call: TRBJ1-2; v_call: TRBV7-9; d_call: NA; cdr3_aa: CASSFETDSAF; cdr3_nt: TGTGCCAGCAGCTTCGAAACGGACAGCGCCTTC
clone_size: NA; j_call: TRBJ2-5; v_call: TRBV5-1; d_call: TRBD2; cdr3_aa: CASSQVAGGETQYF; cdr3_nt: TGCGCCAGCAGCCAGGTAGCGGGCGGGGAGACCCAGTACTTC
clone_size: NA; j_call: TRBJ2-1; v_call: TRBV7-9; d_call: NA; cdr3_aa: CASSSPRTVNEQFF; cdr3_nt: TGTGCCAGCAGCAGCCCGAGGACAGTCAATGAGCAGTTCTTC
clone_size: NA; j_call: TRBJ2-3; v_call: TRBV2; d_call: TRBD2; cdr3_aa: CASSRLARTDTQYF; cdr3_nt: TGTGCCAGCAGCCGACTAGCGAGGACAGATACGCAGTATTTT
clone_size: NA; j_call: TRBJ2-5; v_call: TRBV5-4; d_call: NA; cdr3_aa: CASSSPNAEETQYF; cdr3_nt: TGTGCCAGCAGCTCCCCCAACGCGGAAGAGACCCAGTACTTC
clone_size: NA; j_call: TRBJ2-3; v_call: TRBV28; d_call: TRBD2; cdr3_aa: CASSVSEREYTDTQYF; cdr3_nt: TGTGCCAGCAGTGTTTCTGAGCGGGAGTACACAGATACGCAGTATTTT
clone_size: few; j_call: TRBJ2-5; v_call: TRBV14; d_call: TRBD2; cdr3_aa: CASSQELAGQRETQYF; cdr3_nt: TGTGCCAGCAGCCAAGAGCTAGCGGGACAAAGAGAGACCCAGTACTTC
clone_size: NA; j_call: TRBJ1-2; v_call: TRBV28; d_call: NA; cdr3_aa: CASSLVMGSGGYTF; cdr3_nt: TGTGCCAGCAGTTTAGTTATGGGGAGCGGTGGCTACACCTTC
clone_size: NA; j_call: TRBJ1-2; v_call: TRBV6-1; d_call: TRBD1; cdr3_aa: CAGSGTAYYTF; cdr3_nt: TGTGCCGGATCCGGGACAGCCTACTACACCTTC
clone_size: NA; j_call: TRBJ2-7; v_call: TRBV15; d_call: TRBD2; cdr3_aa: CATSRERLAGPSHEQYF; cdr3_nt: TGTGCCACCAGCAGAGAGCGTCTAGCGGGGCCCTCCCACGAGCAGTACTTC
clone_size: NA; j_call: TRBJ2-7; v_call: TRBV27; d_call: TRBD1; cdr3_aa: CASSLQTGPYEQYF; cdr3_nt: TGTGCCAGCAGCCTCCAGACAGGGCCTTACGAGCAGTACTTC
clone_size: NA; j_call: TRBJ2-6; v_call: TRBV12-5; d_call: NA; cdr3_aa: CASGPGQPFSGANVLTF; cdr3_nt: TGTGCTAGTGGCCCTGGACAGCCTTTCTCTGGGGCCAACGTCCTGACTTTC
clone_size: NA; j_call: TRBJ2-3; v_call: TRBV19; d_call: NA; cdr3_aa: CASSIGQGGDTQYF; cdr3_nt: TGTGCCAGTAGTATCGGTCAGGGTGGAGATACGCAGTATTTT
clone_size: NA; j_call: TRBJ2-3; v_call: TRBV28; d_call: TRBD1; cdr3_aa: CASSSINRGSDTQYF; cdr3_nt: TGTGCCAGCAGCTCTATCAACAGGGGGTCAGATACGCAGTATTTT
clone_size: NA; j_call: TRBJ2-7; v_call: TRBV7-8; d_call: NA; cdr3_aa: CASSPRGRRSSYEQYF; cdr3_nt: TGTGCCAGCAGCCCCCGTGGGCGGAGGAGCTCCTACGAGCAGTACTTC
clone_size: NA; j_call: TRBJ2-1; v_call: TRBV14; d_call: NA; cdr3_aa: CASSQVRGEQFF; cdr3_nt: TGTGCCAGCAGCCAAGTGCGGGGTGAGCAGTTCTTC
clone_size: NA; j_call: TRBJ2-1; v_call: TRBV25-1; d_call: NA; cdr3_aa: CASSEFDARKVNEHFF; cdr3_nt: TGTGCCAGCAGTGAATTTGACGCTAGGAAGGTAAATGAGCACTTCTTC
clone_size: NA; j_call: TRBJ1-5; v_call: TRBV28; d_call: TRBD1; cdr3_aa: CASSLGTGGSSNQPQHF; cdr3_nt: TGTGCCAGCAGTTTAGGGACAGGGGGCTCAAGCAATCAGCCCCAGCATTTT
clone_size: NA; j_call: TRBJ1-2; v_call: TRBV10-2; d_call: NA; cdr3_aa: CASSERGNYGYTF; cdr3_nt: TGCGCCAGCAGTGAACGGGGGAACTATGGCTACACCTTC
clone_size: NA; j_call: TRBJ1-4; v_call: TRBV6-5; d_call: NA; cdr3_aa: CASSYRGSDEKLFF; cdr3_nt: TGTGCCAGCAGTTACAGGGGGTCGGATGAAAAACTGTTTTTT
clone_size: NA; j_call: TRBJ2-3; v_call: TRBV7-2; d_call: TRBD1; cdr3_aa: CASSLAGQGARADTQYF; cdr3_nt: TGTGCCAGCAGCTTAGCCGGCCAGGGGGCGCGAGCAGATACGCAGTATTTT
clone_size: NA; j_call: TRBJ1-1; v_call: TRBV29-1; d_call: NA; cdr3_aa: CSVSGQGQEAFF; cdr3_nt: TGCAGCGTTTCTGGGCAGGGGCAGGAAGCTTTCTTT
clone_size: NA; j_call: TRBJ2-5; v_call: TRBV6-5; d_call: TRBD2; cdr3_aa: CASSYWGEGRETQYF; cdr3_nt: TGTGCCAGCAGTTACTGGGGGGAGGGAAGAGAGACCCAGTACTTC